This TCR beta chain was captured by sequencing in a study of CD8+CD57+ T cells in acquired aplastic anemia. The use of genomic DNA as template underpinned the TCR beta VDJ and CDR3 profiling. TCRdb itself ran the reads through MiXCR, one entry per CDR3 protein. Of some 280,000 distinct CDR3 sequences detected, 56% appear once; the ten largest clones hold 8%. The CDR3 length is 13 residues. Trimming removed 5 bases at V and 6 bases at J, with 11 bases between. CDR1 and CDR2 from the germline V gene are SGHVS and FQNEAQ. The sequence derives from a human donor with severe aplastic anemia or a healthy control (not recorded which). The sample was sorted CD4+, CD8+, or CD8+CD57+ T cells (not recorded which) from PBMCs. The chain uses TRBV7-8 and TRBJ2-1, with D unresolved. The DNA of the CDR3 is TGTGCCAGCAGCCAGACGACCCTCAATGAGCAGTTCTTC. Its translation: CASSQTTLNEQFF.